These T cell receptor beta chains were read from a single sample in a study of Ad26.COV2.S vaccination and SARS-CoV-2 variants. Profiling relied on immunoSEQ multiplex PCR, and the TCRdb table lists in-frame clones only, not all of them. This table has a few hundred thousand clones, 88% appearing once. This specimen was peripheral blood, taken in a trial of Ad26.COV2.S vaccine versus placebo. Source of these receptors: a person between 18 and 65 years old who received the Ad26.COV2.S COVID-19 vaccine or a placebo. Each CDR3 is given with its conserved first and last residue. A D gene is named only where the DNA matches it firmly. Some rows mark clone size as missing; the rest say once, few, many or name a class of expanded clone.

d_gene	abundance	v_gene	j_gene	CDR3aa	CDR3nt
-	-	TRBV18	TRBJ2-7	CASSPPGGGRREQYF	TGTGCCAGCTCACCACCGGGGGGGGGCCGAAGGGAGCAGTACTTC
TRBD1	-	TRBV6-2/TRBV6-3	TRBJ2-7	CASSPMGQGSSYEQYF	TGTGCCAGCAGCCCAATGGGACAGGGGAGCTCCTACGAGCAGTACTTC
TRBD1	-	TRBV5-6	TRBJ2-1	CASSLTGTGGRDEQFF	TGTGCCAGCAGCTTAACCGGGACAGGGGGCCGCGATGAGCAGTTCTTC
TRBD1	-	TRBV6-5	TRBJ1-5	CASSQTGQGGQPQHF	TGTGCCAGCAGCCAAACGGGACAGGGAGGACAGCCCCAGCATTTT
-	once	TRBV6-5	TRBJ1-6	CASIKPGGGNSPLHF	TGTGCCAGCATTAAACCGGGGGGCGGAAATTCACCCCTCCACTTT
-	few	TRBV19	TRBJ2-5	CASSIEETQYF	TGTGCCAGTAGTATAGAGGAGACCCAGTACTTC
-	-	TRBV19	TRBJ2-6	CASSPGPISSGANVLTF	TGTGCCAGTAGTCCGGGACCGATCAGCTCTGGGGCCAACGTCCTGACTTTC
TRBD1	-	TRBV6-5	TRBJ1-3	CASTGDRAGGNTIYF	TGTGCCAGCACCGGGGACAGGGCGGGCGGAAACACCATATATTTT
-	once	TRBV21-1	TRBJ2-5	CASSKKDSGGAFNETQYF	TGTGCCAGCAGCAAAAAAGATAGCGGGGGGGCCTTTAACGAGACCCAGTACTTC
-	-	TRBV6-2/TRBV6-3	TRBJ2-1	CASSYGQRLGNEQFF	TGTGCCAGCAGTTACGGACAACGGCTAGGAAATGAGCAGTTCTTC
-	-	TRBV9	TRBJ2-3	CASSVAPQIREFTDTQYF	TGTGCCAGCAGCGTAGCTCCACAAATCAGGGAATTCACAGATACGCAGTATTTT
TRBD1	-	TRBV7-9	TRBJ2-3	CASSWSPGQGYTDTQYF	TGTGCCAGCAGCTGGTCACCGGGACAGGGTTACACAGATACGCAGTATTTT
TRBD2	-	TRBV5-1	TRBJ2-1	CASSPGLAGGRSYNEQFF	TGCGCCAGCAGCCCGGGACTAGCGGGGGGGCGCTCCTACAATGAGCAGTTCTTC
TRBD1	-	TRBV10-3	TRBJ2-1	CAIGTGGDEQFF	TGTGCCATCGGGACAGGGGGCGATGAGCAGTTCTTC
-	-	TRBV29-1	TRBJ1-2	CSVEGPSSYGYTF	TGCAGCGTTGAAGGGCCCTCGAGCTATGGCTACACCTTC
-	-	TRBV7-9	TRBJ2-1	CASSTGTSLYNEQFF	TGTGCCAGCTCAACGGGGACTTCCTTATACAATGAGCAGTTCTTC
-	-	TRBV11-2	TRBJ2-2	CASSLAPVTGELFF	TGTGCCAGCAGCTTAGCCCCCGTCACCGGGGAGCTGTTTTTT
-	-	TRBV5-6	TRBJ1-5	CASSSDGGFSQPQHF	TGTGCCAGCAGCTCGGATGGGGGGTTTAGTCAGCCCCAGCATTTT
-	few	TRBV7-9	TRBJ2-2	CASTYTGELFF	TGTGCCAGCACCTACACCGGGGAGCTGTTTTTT
-	-	TRBV11-1	TRBJ2-5	CASLPGLGVQETQYF	TGTGCCAGCCTTCCGGGACTCGGGGTACAAGAGACCCAGTACTTC
TRBD1	-	TRBV11-2	TRBJ1-1	CASSLPTGGVTEAFF	TGTGCCAGCAGCCTACCAACAGGGGGGGTTACTGAAGCTTTCTTT
-	-	TRBV12-3/TRBV12-4	TRBJ1-2	CASQTGQYYGYTF	TGTGCCAGCCAGACAGGACAATACTATGGCTACACCTTC
-	-	TRBV7-2	TRBJ2-1	CASSWDGLPYNEQFF	TGTGCCAGCAGCTGGGACGGGTTACCCTACAATGAGCAGTTCTTC
TRBD1	-	TRBV30	TRBJ1-1	CAWRGGSVTEAFF	TGTGCCTGGAGAGGGGGCTCAGTCACTGAAGCTTTCTTT
-	-	TRBV6-2/TRBV6-3	TRBJ2-7	CASSYARAPGEQYF	TGTGCCAGCAGTTACGCCAGGGCACCGGGCGAGCAGTACTTC
TRBD2	-	TRBV27	TRBJ2-7	CASRPLAGGPLHPDEQYF	TGTGCCAGCAGGCCACTAGCGGGGGGACCCCTCCACCCTGACGAGCAGTACTTC
TRBD2	-	TRBV28	TRBJ2-3	CASRVFGGEDTQYF	TGTGCCAGCAGGGTCTTCGGGGGGGAAGATACGCAGTATTTT
-	-	TRBV9	TRBJ2-1	CASSAITAISDEQFF	TGTGCCAGCAGCGCTATTACCGCGATTAGCGATGAGCAGTTCTTC
-	-	TRBV5-1	TRBJ1-5	CASSPGLNQPQHF	TGCGCCAGCAGCCCAGGCCTCAATCAGCCCCAGCATTTT
-	-	TRBV21-1	TRBJ2-6	CASSADRGGRSGANVLTF	TGTGCCAGCAGCGCAGACCGGGGTGGGCGCTCTGGGGCCAACGTCCTGACTTTC
TRBD2	-	TRBV6-4	TRBJ2-3	CASSDSSGGATDTQYF	TGTGCCAGCAGTGACTCTAGCGGGGGGGCCACAGATACGCAGTATTTT
-	once	TRBV12-3/TRBV12-4	TRBJ1-3	CASTGGSRNTIYF	TGTGCCAGCACCGGTGGGAGCAGGAACACCATATATTTT
-	-	TRBV5-5	TRBJ2-1	CASSLGAGAAYNEQFF	TGTGCCAGCAGCCTAGGGGCGGGGGCTGCCTACAATGAGCAGTTCTTC
-	-	TRBV28	TRBJ2-2	CASSLEGGGTGELFF	TGTGCCAGCAGTTTAGAAGGGGGAGGGACCGGGGAGCTGTTTTTT
TRBD2	-	TRBV11-2	TRBJ2-1	CASSLVAGGLNEQFF	TGTGCCAGCAGCTTAGTAGCGGGGGGGTTGAATGAGCAGTTCTTC